This T cell receptor beta chain was captured by sequencing in a study of CD8+ T cells in alopecia areata. From germline, CDR1 is SQVTM and CDR2 ANQGSEA. The CDR3 totals 14 residues. V trimming: 6 bases; J trimming: 2 bases; junction bases outside the gene matches: 10. After isolation, RNA underwent reverse transcription to generate cDNA as the sequencing template. The method was immunoSEQ multiplex PCR; TCRdb's version includes in-frame clones alone and lacks a portion of them. The sample records about 160,000 clones, 55% to 75% being singletons. The treatment: oral pan-JAK inhibitor, 5-10 mg twice daily.

The V call is TRBV29-1, the J call TRBJ2-7; 7 bases align to TRBD2. Source: CD4+ T cells sorted from blood, taken at week 4, from a patient treated with tofacitinib. The clonotype comes from a human donor with alopecia areata. The CDR3 loop reads CSVKSGTGAYEQYF. The CDR3, as DNA: TGCAGCGTAAAAAGCGGGACGGGAGCCTACGAGCAGTACTTC.